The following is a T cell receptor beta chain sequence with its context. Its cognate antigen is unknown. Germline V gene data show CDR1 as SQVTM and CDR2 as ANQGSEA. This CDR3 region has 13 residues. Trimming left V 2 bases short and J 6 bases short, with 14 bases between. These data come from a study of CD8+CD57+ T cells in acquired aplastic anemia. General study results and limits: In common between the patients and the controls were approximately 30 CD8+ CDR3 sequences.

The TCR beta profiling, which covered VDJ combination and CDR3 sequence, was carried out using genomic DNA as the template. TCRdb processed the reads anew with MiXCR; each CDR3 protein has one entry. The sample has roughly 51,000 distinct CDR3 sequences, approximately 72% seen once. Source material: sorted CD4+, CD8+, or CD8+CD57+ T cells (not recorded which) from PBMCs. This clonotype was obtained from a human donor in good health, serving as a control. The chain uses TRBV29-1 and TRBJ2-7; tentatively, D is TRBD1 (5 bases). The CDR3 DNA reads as TGCAGCGTTGAACGTCAGGGCGGTGCCGAGCAGTACTTC. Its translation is CSVERQGGAEQYF.